This is a list of T cell receptor beta chains from one sample in a study of radiotherapy plus CTLA-4 blockade in lung cancer. Measured with immunoSEQ multiplex PCR; TCRdb has only the in-frame clones, and not every one. Of 55,000 to 80,000 clones in the sample, around 80% were seen once. Sequenced here: peripheral blood, sampled from a patient treated with radiotherapy plus ipilimumab. These receptors were obtained from a human donor with non-small cell lung cancer who had a complete response to radiotherapy plus ipilimumab. CDR3s include the opening cysteine and the closing phenylalanine or tryptophan.

v_call: TRBV9; j_call: TRBJ1-2; cdr3_length: 15; cdr3_aa: CASSAGQGGGYGYTF
v_call: TRBV28; j_call: TRBJ1-4; cdr3_length: 12; cdr3_aa: CASSQDREKLFF
v_call: TRBV2; j_call: TRBJ1-5; cdr3_length: 14; cdr3_aa: CASSGIHSNQPQHF
v_call: TRBV5-1; j_call: TRBJ2-1; cdr3_length: 16; cdr3_aa: CASSPAASGEYNEQFF
v_call: TRBV5-5; j_call: TRBJ1-2; cdr3_length: 15; cdr3_aa: CASSLTGPSLYGYTF
v_call: TRBV6-5; j_call: TRBJ1-4; cdr3_length: 15; cdr3_aa: CASSYSNWEEEKLFF
v_call: TRBV7-9; j_call: TRBJ1-2; cdr3_length: 12; cdr3_aa: CASSFGQGDYTF
v_call: TRBV19; j_call: TRBJ1-1; cdr3_length: 13; cdr3_aa: CASSTGTGGKSFF
v_call: TRBV4-1; j_call: TRBJ2-2; cdr3_length: 13; cdr3_aa: CASSPMAVGELFF
v_call: TRBV4-1; j_call: TRBJ2-1; cdr3_length: 13; cdr3_aa: CASSQAGNNEQFF
v_call: TRBV27; j_call: TRBJ1-5; cdr3_length: 14; cdr3_aa: CASSSRLSNQPQHF
v_call: TRBV28; j_call: TRBJ1-2; cdr3_length: 12; cdr3_aa: CASTTSPPGYTF
v_call: TRBV27; j_call: TRBJ2-3; cdr3_length: 16; cdr3_aa: CASSSFGLGTGDTQYF
v_call: TRBV5-1; j_call: TRBJ2-6; cdr3_length: 16; cdr3_aa: CASSLVGTSGANALTF
v_call: TRBV7-9; j_call: TRBJ1-4; cdr3_length: 15; cdr3_aa: CASSATGMRGEKLFF
v_call: TRBV7-8; j_call: TRBJ2-2; cdr3_length: 17; cdr3_aa: CASSVMRRGIDTGELFF
v_call: TRBV5-1; j_call: TRBJ2-5; cdr3_length: 13; cdr3_aa: CASSWAGGETQYF
v_call: TRBV10-2; j_call: TRBJ1-2; cdr3_length: 12; cdr3_aa: CASSDGNYGYTF
v_call: TRBV2; j_call: TRBJ2-5; cdr3_length: 15; cdr3_aa: CASSEDGAGGETQYF
v_call: TRBV7-9; j_call: TRBJ1-2; cdr3_length: 14; cdr3_aa: CASSYAQDSNGYTF
v_call: TRBV7-9; j_call: TRBJ2-2; cdr3_length: 16; cdr3_aa: CASSLAGQGMAGELFF
v_call: TRBV11-2; j_call: TRBJ1-5; cdr3_length: 15; cdr3_aa: CASSLDRQGNQPQHF
v_call: TRBV19; j_call: TRBJ1-2; cdr3_length: 13; cdr3_aa: CASSIDSLYGYTF
v_call: TRBV27; j_call: TRBJ1-1; cdr3_length: 13; cdr3_aa: CASSFDRATEAFF
v_call: TRBV6-4; j_call: TRBJ1-4; cdr3_length: 15; cdr3_aa: CASSAPRGLNEKLFF
v_call: TRBV11-3; j_call: TRBJ1-1; cdr3_length: 14; cdr3_aa: CASSRLRGGTEAFF
v_call: TRBV5-6; j_call: TRBJ2-3; cdr3_length: 13; cdr3_aa: CASYQAGADTQYF
v_call: TRBV7-9; j_call: TRBJ2-2; cdr3_length: 16; cdr3_aa: CASSSSGQGNTGELFF
v_call: TRBV18; j_call: TRBJ2-1; cdr3_length: 15; cdr3_aa: CASSLTSGGGDEQFF
v_call: TRBV27; j_call: TRBJ1-5; cdr3_length: 15; cdr3_aa: CASSALGQGDQPQHF
v_call: TRBV9; j_call: TRBJ2-5; cdr3_length: 13; cdr3_aa: CASSRDYQETQYF
v_call: TRBV4-1; j_call: TRBJ2-1; cdr3_length: 19; cdr3_aa: CASSQVVALSAGAPGRQFF
v_call: TRBV18; j_call: TRBJ2-2; cdr3_length: 16; cdr3_aa: CASSPPSRPNTGELFF
v_call: TRBV14; j_call: TRBJ2-1; cdr3_length: 15; cdr3_aa: CASSLGGVAPNEQFF
v_call: TRBV14; j_call: TRBJ1-1; cdr3_length: 15; cdr3_aa: CASSQGAPRDTEAFF
v_call: TRBV29-1; j_call: TRBJ2-7; cdr3_length: 13; cdr3_aa: CSVVLDYPYEQYF
v_call: TRBV30; j_call: TRBJ2-4; cdr3_length: 14; cdr3_aa: CAWSVLGLAGIQYF